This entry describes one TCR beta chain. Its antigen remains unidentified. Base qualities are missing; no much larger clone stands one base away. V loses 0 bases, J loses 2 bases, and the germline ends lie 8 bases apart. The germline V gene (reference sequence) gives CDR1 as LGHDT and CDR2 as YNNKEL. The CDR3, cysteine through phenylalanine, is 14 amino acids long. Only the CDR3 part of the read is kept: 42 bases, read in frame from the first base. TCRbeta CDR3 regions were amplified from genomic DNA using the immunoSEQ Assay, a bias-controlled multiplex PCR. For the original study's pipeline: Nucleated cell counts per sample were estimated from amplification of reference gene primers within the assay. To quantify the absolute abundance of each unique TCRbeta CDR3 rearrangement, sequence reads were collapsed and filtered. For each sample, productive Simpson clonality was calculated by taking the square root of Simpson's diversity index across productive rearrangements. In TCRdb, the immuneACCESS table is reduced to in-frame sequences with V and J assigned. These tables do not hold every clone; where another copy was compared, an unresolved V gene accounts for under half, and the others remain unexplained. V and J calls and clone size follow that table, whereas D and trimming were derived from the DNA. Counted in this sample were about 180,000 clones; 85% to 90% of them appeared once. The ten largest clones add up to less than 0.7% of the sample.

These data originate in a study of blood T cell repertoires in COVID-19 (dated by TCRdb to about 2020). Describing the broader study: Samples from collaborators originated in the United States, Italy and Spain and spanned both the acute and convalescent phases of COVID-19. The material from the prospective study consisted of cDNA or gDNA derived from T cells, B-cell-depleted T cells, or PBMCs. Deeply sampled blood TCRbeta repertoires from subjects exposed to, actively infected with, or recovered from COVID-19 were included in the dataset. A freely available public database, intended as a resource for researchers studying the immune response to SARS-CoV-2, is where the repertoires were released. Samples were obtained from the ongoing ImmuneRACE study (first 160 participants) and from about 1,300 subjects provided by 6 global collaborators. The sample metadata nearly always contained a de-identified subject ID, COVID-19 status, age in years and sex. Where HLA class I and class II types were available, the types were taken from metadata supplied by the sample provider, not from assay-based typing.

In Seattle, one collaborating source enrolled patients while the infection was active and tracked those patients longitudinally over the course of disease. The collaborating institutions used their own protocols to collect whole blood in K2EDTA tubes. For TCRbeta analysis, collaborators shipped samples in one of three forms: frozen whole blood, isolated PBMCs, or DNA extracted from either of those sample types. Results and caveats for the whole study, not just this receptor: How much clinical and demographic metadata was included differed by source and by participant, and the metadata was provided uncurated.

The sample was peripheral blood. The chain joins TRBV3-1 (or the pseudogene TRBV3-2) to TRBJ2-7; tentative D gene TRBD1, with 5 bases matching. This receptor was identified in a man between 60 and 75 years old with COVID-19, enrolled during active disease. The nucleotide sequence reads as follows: TGTGCCAGCAGCCAAGAGACAGTTCCCTACGAGCAGTACTTC. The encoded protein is CASSQETVPYEQYF.